A single sample is the source of the 30 T cell receptor beta chains below, sequenced in a study of blood T cell repertoires in COVID-19. TCRdb keeps only in-frame clones here, not all; method: immunoSEQ multiplex PCR. The top ten clones hold 5% of a sample with around 150,000 clones, around 81% of them seen once. The sequenced sample was peripheral blood. The source of these receptors is a woman aged 45-60 years with acute or convalescent COVID-19.

The rearrangement joins TRBV18 to TRBJ1-2; no firm D call. The V gene's germline CDR1 is KGHSH and CDR2 LQKENI. V lost 5 bases, J lost 4 bases, and 26 bases lay in between. The CDR3 extends over 18 amino acids. This chain's CDR3 is CASSRPEGRAADTYGYTF. The CDR3 coding sequence is TGTGCCAGCTCAAGGCCGGAGGGTAGGGCGGCCGACACCTATGGCTACACCTTC.

The gene calls are TRBV19 and TRBJ1-2; a weak D match, TRBD1 (5 bases). The CDR3 runs to 15 residues. Germline values: CDR1 LNHDA, CDR2 SQIVND (reference sequence). Between the trimmed V and J ends, which lost 0 bases and 4 bases, there was a span of 12 bases. CDR3 bases: TGTGCCAGTAGTATAGAGGGGCCACCGGGCTATGGCTACACCTTC. Translation: CASSIEGPPGYGYTF.

This clone was detected once. This rearrangement joins TRBV19 to TRBJ1-2, with a tentative D call TRBD1 (5 bases). The CDR3 spans 13 residues. Germline CDR1 LNHDA, CDR2 SQIVND (reference sequence). V gave up 3 bases and J gave up 8 bases, with 13 bases separating them. The chain's CDR3 is CASSMRQLNGYTF. CDR3 in DNA: TGTGCCAGTAGTATGCGACAGCTGAACGGCTACACCTTC.

The chain links TRBV4-1 to TRBJ1-1, with a tentative D call TRBD1 (6 bases). Germline V gene sequence: CDR1 MGHRA, CDR2 YSYEKL. CDR3 length: 15 amino acids. V was clipped by 4 bases and J by 0 bases, with 12 bases between them. The CDR3 region has the DNA TGCGCCAGCAGCCGGCCGGACAGCCTGAACACTGAAGCTTTCTTT. As protein: CASSRPDSLNTEAFF.

This clone was recorded many times. The chain is built from TRBV7-9 and TRBJ2-5; D might be TRBD1 (6 bases). V was shortened by 5 bases and J by 5 bases, with 24 bases between the two germline ends. Germline CDR1 and CDR2: SEHNR and FQNEAQ (reference sequence). CDR3 length equals 17 residues. CDR3 loop: CASSPGFFGGARETQYF. The CDR3 bases are TGTGCCAGCAGCCCCGGATTTTTTGGGGGCGCACGGGAGACCCAGTACTTC. The entire variable domain, with the rest obtained from reference TRBV7-9 and TRBJ2-5, is as follows: DTGVSQNPRHKITKRGQNVTFRCDPISEHNRLYWYRQTLGQGPEFLTYFQNEAQLEKSRLLSDRFSAERPKGSFSTLEIQRTEQGDSAMYLCASSPGFFGGARETQYFGPGTRLLVL.

The V gene is TRBV2, the J gene TRBJ1-4; D unclear. This CDR3 is built from 14 residues. CDR1 and CDR2 (germline): SNHLY, FYNNEI. V lost 6 bases to trimming and J lost 2 bases, with 10 bases between them. The CDR3: CASRKETTNEKLFF. The CDR3 region has the DNA TGTGCCAGCAGAAAGGAGACGACTAATGAAAAACTGTTTTTT. Based on the CDR3 plus reference TRBV2 and TRBJ1-4, the full variable domain is EPEVTQTPSHQVTQMGQEVILRCVPISNHLYFYWYRQILGQKVEFLVSFYNNEISEKSEIFDDQFSVERPDGSNFTLKIRSTKLEDSAMYFCASRKETTNEKLFFGSGTQLSVL.

This clone was observed a handful of times. The gene calls are TRBV6-2 or TRBV6-3 and TRBJ2-1; 9 bases map to TRBD2. This CDR3 is built from 14 residues. Germline CDR1 reads MNHEY; CDR2 reads SVGEGT. With 2 bases clipped from V and 5 bases from J, the junction kept 1 base outside the gene matches. CDR3 DNA sequence: TGTGCCAGCAGTTACCAGCGGGGGGACAATGAGCAGTTCTTC. Amino acid sequence: CASSYQRGDNEQFF.

This chain links TRBV9 with TRBJ2-1; TRBD2 aligns across 9 bases. The germline V gene has CDR1 SGDLS and CDR2 YYNGEE. The ends lost 0 bases at V and 5 bases at J; junction bases unmatched: 3. There are 15 residues in the CDR3. CDR3 nucleotides: TGTGCCAGCAGCGTAGGCGGGGGGGAAGACAATGAGCAGTTCTTC. It codes for CASSVGGGEDNEQFF.

The chain carries TRBV11-1 and TRBJ2-1; weak D call: TRBD1 (6 bases). CDR3 length: 14 amino acids. In germline, CDR1 is SGHAT, CDR2 FQDESV (reference sequence). V was clipped by 1 base and J by 4 bases, with 8 bases between them. The CDR3 coding sequence is TGTGCCAGCAGCTTAGTTGGACAGTACAATGAGCAGTTCTTC. Protein product: CASSLVGQYNEQFF.

This chain connects TRBV2 to TRBJ1-4; unclear D gene. Germline CDR1 reads SNHLY; CDR2 reads FYNNEI. The CDR3 is 14 residues long. Between the trimmed V and J ends, which lost 0 bases and 7 bases, there was a span of 9 bases. The CDR3 nucleotides are TGTGCCAGCAGTGAAGCCCCTTATAGTGAAAAACTGTTTTTT. It specifies CASSEAPYSEKLFF.

The chain couples TRBV27 to TRBJ2-7, with TRBD1 matching 7 bases. Looked up from germline, CDR1 is MNHEY and CDR2 is SMNVEV (reference sequence). The CDR3 totals 15 residues. V shed 5 bases, J shed 4 bases, and the junction held 11 bases outside the gene matches. CDR3 DNA: TGTGCCAGCAGTGTACGACAGGGCTCCCTATACGAGCAGTACTTC. Protein product: CASSVRQGSLYEQYF.

A single count supports this clone. Different DNA sequences within this sample yield the same CDR3. The rearrangement links TRBV14 to TRBJ1-2; 7 nucleotides match TRBD1. The CDR3 is 13 amino acids. V was pared by 4 bases and J by 5 bases, with 4 bases of the junction left unmatched. Germline V lookup: CDR1 SGHDN, CDR2 FVKESK. This CDR3 is CASSLGDSYGYTF. CDR3 nucleotides: TGTGCCAGCAGCCTAGGGGACAGTTATGGCTACACCTTC.

V and J are TRBV27 and TRBJ2-2, with TRBD1 matching 9 bases. V lost 6 bases, J lost 5 bases, and 19 bases stayed unmatched. Per the germline V gene, CDR1 is MNHEY and CDR2 is SMNVEV (reference sequence). The CDR3 loop spans 19 amino acids. In nucleotides, the CDR3 is TGTGCCAGCAGCTTCCAAACCTCCGGCGTACAGGGGGCAACCGGGGAGCTGTTTTTT. Protein sequence: CASSFQTSGVQGATGELFF.

This clone was observed a single time. The V gene is TRBV6-5, the J gene TRBJ1-2; 9 positions match TRBD1. CDR1 MNHEY and CDR2 SVGAGI come from the germline V gene. The CDR3 contains 14 residues. V shed 6 bases and J 2 bases; nucleotides not matched to a gene: 4. The DNA for the CDR3 is TGTGCCAGCAGCCCAACAGGGGGCAACTATGGCTACACCTTC. As protein: CASSPTGGNYGYTF.

Written as DNA, the CDR3 is TGTGCCAGCAGCTTAGTCACGGCTCAGGGCACCGGGGAGCTGTTTTTT. Protein product: CASSLVTAQGTGELFF. V usage is TRBV7-8 and J usage is TRBJ2-2; D might be TRBD1 (5 bases). This CDR3 has 16 residues. Germline V gives CDR1 SGHVS, CDR2 FQNEAQ. Trimming removed 1 base from V and 4 bases from J, with 13 bases in between. Full variable domain (rest looked up from reference TRBV7-8 and TRBJ2-2): GAGVSQSPRYKVAKRGQDVALRCDPISGHVSLFWYQQALGQGPEFLTYFQNEAQLDKSGLPSDRFFAERPEGSVSTLKIQRTQQEDSAVYLCASSLVTAQGTGELFFGEGSRLTVL.

This chain joins TRBV5-1 and TRBJ1-4; D is undetermined. The V gene lost 4 bases and the J gene lost 3 bases, with 7 bases spanning the gap. CDR1 SGHRS and CDR2 YFSETQ come from the germline V gene. The CDR3 spans 13 residues. The CDR3 coding sequence is TGCGCCAGCAGCCCCCCGGCTAATGAAAAACTGTTTTTT. This codes for CASSPPANEKLFF.

The CDR3, as DNA: TGTGCCAGCAGCTTGGACCGGGGCTCTGGGGCCAACGTCCTGACTTTC. This gives the protein CASSLDRGSGANVLTF. The rearrangement joins TRBV7-3 to TRBJ2-6, with a tentative D call TRBD2 (5 bases). With 3 bases removed from V and 0 bases from J, the gap between germline ends came to 9 bases. Germline values: CDR1 SGHTA, CDR2 FQGTGA. The CDR3 has 16 residues.

This chain links TRBV2 with TRBJ1-1; D perhaps matches TRBD1 (5 bases). The germline V and J ends were trimmed by 3 bases and 8 bases, with 10 bases remaining between them. Germline V CDR1 and CDR2: SNHLY, FYNNEI. The CDR3 contains 12 residues. This CDR3 is CASSENGGEAFF. In DNA form, the CDR3 reads TGTGCCAGCAGTGAGAACGGGGGGGAAGCTTTCTTT.

The chain joins TRBV4-1 to TRBJ1-2, with TRBD1 matching over 9 bases. Germline loops: CDR1 MGHRA, CDR2 YSYEKL. The CDR3 consists of 16 residues. With V trimmed by 1 base and J by 3 bases, 6 bases remained unmatched. The CDR3 DNA reads as TGCGCCAGCAGCCAAGGGACAGGGGCGCAAGACTATGGCTACACCTTC. It is translated as CASSQGTGAQDYGYTF.

The chain carries TRBV25-1 and TRBJ2-2, with D possibly being TRBD2 (7 bases). CDR1 is MGHDK, CDR2 SYGVNS, per germline. Trimming shortened V by 1 base and J by 6 bases, and 9 bases separated the two germline ends. The CDR3 loop spans 14 amino acids. CDR3 protein: CASSEWEGAGELFF. In nucleotides, the CDR3 is TGTGCCAGCAGTGAATGGGAGGGGGCCGGGGAGCTGTTTTTT.

The chain links TRBV10-3 to TRBJ1-4; D ambiguous. Germline V lookup: CDR1 ENHRY, CDR2 SYGVKD. The V end lost 9 bases, the J end lost 7 bases, and 15 bases lay between the germline ends. This CDR3 comprises 13 residues. The CDR3 region is CAIAPSGSEKLFF. The CDR3 region has the DNA TGTGCCATAGCCCCTTCCGGGAGTGAAAAACTGTTTTTT.

The chain recombines TRBV14 with TRBJ1-2; TRBD1 matches at 12 bases. The CDR3 sequence is 16 residues long. Per germline, CDR1 SGHDN and CDR2 FVKESK. The V and J ends lost 4 bases and 8 bases, in that order; junction bases with no gene match: 11. CDR3 region: CASSRSGTGGKGGYTF. DNA of the CDR3: TGTGCCAGCAGCCGTTCCGGGACAGGGGGCAAAGGCGGCTACACCTTC. The full variable domain, completed using reference TRBV14 and TRBJ1-2, is EAGVTQFPSHSVIEKGQTVTLRCDPISGHDNLYWYRRVMGKEIKFLLHFVKESKQDESGMPNNRFLAERTGGTYSTLKVQPAELEDSGVYFCASSRSGTGGKGGYTFGSGTRLTVV.

The chain's CDR3 is CASSYSGTGHGYTF. The CDR3 DNA reads TGTGCCAGCAGCTACTCAGGGACAGGGCATGGCTACACCTTC. V gene TRBV14 combines with J gene TRBJ1-2, with 9 positions matching TRBD1. This CDR3 has 14 amino acids. In germline, CDR1 is SGHDN, CDR2 FVKESK. The ends lost 5 bases at V and 6 bases at J; junction bases unmatched: 7.

This clone was counted between two and nine times. The V call is TRBV12-3 or TRBV12-4, the J call TRBJ2-5; TRBD2 is a possible D gene (5 bases). The CDR3 runs 13 residues. V was shortened by 2 bases and J by 4 bases, with 8 bases between the two germline ends. The chain's CDR3 is CASSLIARETQYF. The DNA of the CDR3 is TGTGCCAGCAGTTTAATAGCGAGAGAGACCCAGTACTTC.

This clone appeared a few times. The rearrangement uses TRBV5-6 and TRBJ1-4; the D is unclear. CDR3 size: 13 residues. Germline V gene data show CDR1 as SGHDT and CDR2 as YYEEEE. Deletions cut 4 bases from V and 8 bases from J, with 12 bases between. The CDR3 reads CASSAGFEEKLFF. For the CDR3, the DNA is TGTGCCAGCAGCGCGGGGTTTGAAGAAAAACTGTTTTTT.

The chain carries TRBV7-3 and TRBJ2-1; 7 bases align to TRBD2. The J segment lost 2 bases and the V segment lost 2 bases, leaving 3 bases of the junction unmatched. Looked up from germline, CDR1 is SGHTA and CDR2 is FQGTGA. There are 15 residues in the CDR3. The DNA for the CDR3 is TGTGCCAGCAGCTTAGACCGGGGGGCCTACAATGAGCAGTTCTTC. Amino acids: CASSLDRGAYNEQFF.

The chain couples TRBV4-1 to TRBJ1-4; D not certain. The CDR3 has 15 residues. Trimming cost V 3 bases and J 3 bases, with 11 bases left between them. From germline, CDR1 is MGHRA and CDR2 YSYEKL. The DNA for the CDR3 is TGCGCCAGCAGCCACGGTCAGGATCCTAATGAAAAACTGTTTTTT. It encodes CASSHGQDPNEKLFF.

This clone was counted between two and nine times. V usage is TRBV19 and J usage is TRBJ1-2, with D possibly matching TRBD1 (5 bases). Between the trimmed V and J ends, which lost 2 bases and 2 bases, there was a span of 9 bases. The CDR3 contains 14 residues. Germline V gene data show CDR1 as LNHDA and CDR2 as SQIVND (reference sequence). CDR3 loop: CASSIRGDNYGYTF. For the CDR3, the DNA is TGTGCCAGTAGTATACGGGGGGACAACTATGGCTACACCTTC.

The chain has TRBV7-2 and TRBJ2-3; possible D gene TRBD1, 7 bases. Trimming took off 5 bases at V and 4 bases at J, with 13 bases between the two ends. The CDR3 loop spans 14 amino acids. CDR1 is SGHTA and CDR2 is FQGNSA in the germline V gene. The CDR3 nucleotides are TGTGCCAGCAGCGCGGGACAGCCTCCAGATACGCAGTATTTT. It specifies CASSAGQPPDTQYF. Together with reference TRBV7-2 and TRBJ2-3, the CDR3 gives the full variable domain: GAGVSQSPSNKVTEKGKDVELRCDPISGHTALYWYRQSLGQGLEFLIYFQGNSAPDKSGLPSDRFSAERTGGSVSTLTIQRTQQEDSAVYLCASSAGQPPDTQYFGPGTRLTVL.

V usage is TRBV6-5 and J usage is TRBJ1-1; a possible D gene is TRBD1 (6 bases). V lost 6 bases and J lost 6, with 14 bases in between. The length of the CDR3 is 13 residues. Germline V gene data show CDR1 as MNHEY and CDR2 as SVGAGI. CDR3 coding DNA: TGTGCCAGCAGAGACACAGGGAGGGCTGAAGCTTTCTTT. Its protein product is CASRDTGRAEAFF.